The 28 T cell receptor beta chains given below trace back to one sample, sequenced in a study of blood T cell repertoires in COVID-19. The assay was immunoSEQ multiplex PCR, and TCRdb's table has in-frame clones only and misses some. The sample holds over 150,000 clones, roughly 84% seen once. The sequenced material came from PBMCs or T cells enriched from blood (not recorded which). Receptors originate from a woman in her twenties or thirties who had recovered from COVID-19.

The gene calls are TRBV5-1 and TRBJ2-1, with 12 positions matching TRBD2. CDR3 length: 16 amino acids. Trimming removed 0 bases from V and 7 bases from J; junction bases left unmatched: 5. Germline V gives CDR1 SGHRS, CDR2 YFSETQ. CDR3 in amino acids: CASSLAGLAGTNEQFF. In DNA form, the CDR3 reads TGCGCCAGCAGCTTGGCCGGACTAGCGGGGACAAATGAGCAGTTCTTC.

This clone appeared once. This CDR3 reads CASSIKGLSNQPQHF. The DNA for the CDR3 is TGTGCCAGTAGTATAAAGGGGTTGAGCAATCAGCCCCAGCATTTT. V is TRBV19 and J is TRBJ1-5; D possibly corresponds to TRBD1 (5 bases). The ends were cut back, 2 bases at V and 1 base at J, with 9 bases in the middle. CDR1 and CDR2 (germline): LNHDA, SQIVND (reference sequence). The CDR3 runs to 15 residues.

V usage is TRBV28 and J usage is TRBJ1-2; no reliable D call. With 5 bases removed from V and 2 bases from J, the gap between germline ends came to 9 bases. The CDR3 contains 13 residues. Germline V gene sequence: CDR1 MDHEN, CDR2 SYDVKM. The CDR3: CASSLDGNYGYTF. The CDR3, as DNA: TGTGCCAGCAGTCTCGACGGGAACTATGGCTACACCTTC.

The chain uses TRBV27 and TRBJ1-2; 9 bases are shared with TRBD1. Germline lookup yields CDR1 MNHEY and CDR2 SMNVEV (reference sequence). The J segment lost 2 bases and the V segment lost 5 bases, leaving 3 bases of the junction unmatched. The CDR3 covers 14 residues. The CDR3 loop is CASSPQGANYGYTF. In DNA, the CDR3 is TGTGCCAGCAGTCCACAGGGGGCGAACTATGGCTACACCTTC.

The CDR3 loop is CASIGLLGTQYF. CDR3 sequence (DNA): TGTGCCAGCATTGGGCTCCTTGGGACCCAGTACTTC. This chain connects TRBV6-5 to TRBJ2-5; no clear D gene. V lost 7 bases to trimming and J lost 7 bases, with 13 bases between them. The CDR3 totals 12 residues. Germline CDR1 reads MNHEY; CDR2 reads SVGAGI.

J is TRBJ2-3 and V is TRBV14, with 9 bases aligning to TRBD2. CDR1 and CDR2 from the germline V gene are SGHDN and FVKESK. J gave up 2 bases and V 8 bases, and 11 bases lay outside the gene matches. The CDR3 length is 16 residues. The CDR3 DNA sequence: TGTGCCAGCGCGGGGGGGTCCCTACGTGTCACAGATACGCAGTATTTT. This encodes CASAGGSLRVTDTQYF.

The V call is TRBV18, the J call TRBJ2-1, with unresolved D. V dropped 3 bases and J dropped 5 bases, with 11 bases sitting between them. Germline V lookup: CDR1 KGHSH, CDR2 LQKENI. This CDR3 comprises 14 residues. For the CDR3, the DNA is TGTGCCAGCTCACCGACGACTCTTCACAATGAGCAGTTCTTC. Protein sequence: CASSPTTLHNEQFF.

V usage is TRBV7-9 and J usage is TRBJ1-2, with no clear D. Trimming shortened V by 3 bases and J by 2 bases, and 13 bases separated the two germline ends. Looked up from germline, CDR1 is SEHNR and CDR2 is FQNEAQ (reference sequence). The CDR3 is made up of 15 amino acids. CDR3 sequence (DNA): TGTGCCAGCAGCTTCCTCTCACCGACAAACTATGGCTACACCTTC. This codes for CASSFLSPTNYGYTF. The variable domain in full, with the rest retrieved from reference TRBV7-9 and TRBJ1-2, is DTGVSQNPRHKITKRGQNVTFRCDPISEHNRLYWYRQTLGQGPEFLTYFQNEAQLEKSRLLSDRFSAERPKGSFSTLEIQRTEQGDSAMYLCASSFLSPTNYGYTFGSGTRLTVV.

The chain joins TRBV24-1 to TRBJ2-5; D unclear. The CDR3 loop spans 13 amino acids. Trimming left V 3 bases short and J 3 bases short, with 7 bases between. Germline CDR1 KGHDR, CDR2 SFDVKD. The CDR3 DNA follows: TGTGCCACCAGTGATCCGCTAAAAGAGACCCAGTACTTC. Its protein product is CATSDPLKETQYF.

The chain is built from TRBV11-3 and TRBJ2-5, with D unresolved. The CDR3 has 14 residues. Germline V gives CDR1 SGHNT, CDR2 YENEEA. Between the trimmed V and J ends, which lost 2 bases and 0 bases, there was a span of 7 bases. The CDR3 region has the DNA TGTGCCAGCAGCTTAAACAGAAACCAAGAGACCCAGTACTTC. Its translation: CASSLNRNQETQYF.

This clone was seen just once. V gene TRBV5-1 combines with J gene TRBJ1-5; no definite D call. V was shortened by 1 base and J by 1 base, with 3 bases between the two germline ends. Germline CDR1 and CDR2: SGHRS and YFSETQ. The CDR3 spans 13 residues. CDR3 sequence reads: CASSLSSNQPQHF. The DNA for the CDR3 is TGCGCCAGCAGCTTGAGCAGCAATCAGCCCCAGCATTTT.

The chain links TRBV6-5 to TRBJ1-1; D gene unclear. The CDR3 consists of 15 residues. With 2 bases removed from V and 1 base from J, the gap between germline ends came to 11 bases. Per the germline V gene, CDR1 is MNHEY and CDR2 is SVGAGI. The CDR3 sequence: CASSYAQAANTEAFF. The CDR3, as DNA: TGTGCCAGCAGTTACGCCCAGGCAGCGAACACTGAAGCTTTCTTT.

This clone was detected only a few times. The V call is TRBV7-3, the J call TRBJ2-7; possible D gene TRBD2, 6 bases. The CDR3 consists of 15 residues. Per the germline V gene, CDR1 is SGHTA and CDR2 is FQGTGA. V lost 2 bases, J lost 2 bases, and 13 bases lay in between. DNA of the CDR3: TGTGCCAGCAGCTTAGGAAGGGCTAGCGCCTACGAGCAGTACTTC. As protein: CASSLGRASAYEQYF.

The chain couples TRBV19 to TRBJ2-5, with 7 positions matching TRBD1. This CDR3 has 15 residues. J was trimmed by 0 bases and V by 5 bases; bases with no gene match: 6. From germline, CDR1 is LNHDA and CDR2 SQIVND (reference sequence). The CDR3 region has the DNA TGTGCCAGTAGTTCCACAGGGGTTTACCAAGAGACCCAGTACTTC. This codes for CASSSTGVYQETQYF.

This chain links TRBV15 with TRBJ1-2; 9 bases match TRBD1. V dropped 2 bases and J dropped 6; count of bases not matched to a gene: 7. The CDR3 is 15 amino acids. Germline values: CDR1 LNHNV, CDR2 YYDKDF (reference sequence). The CDR3 nucleotides are TGTGCCACCAGCAGAAGACAGGGGGGCCCCAATGGCTACACCTTC. It yields the protein CATSRRQGGPNGYTF.

CDR3: CASSQADRGLGSGRGETQYF. CDR3 coding DNA: TGTGCCAGCAGCCAAGCGGACAGGGGGCTAGGTAGCGGGAGAGGGGAGACCCAGTACTTC. J is TRBJ2-5 and V is TRBV4-2; 11 nucleotides match TRBD1. Trimming cost V 1 base and J 5 bases; bases outside gene matches: 18. Germline CDR1 LGHNA, CDR2 YNFKEQ. CDR3 length: 20 residues.

The CDR3 bases are TGCGCCAGCAGCCTGTCGCTAGCGGGGGCCACAGATACGCAGTATTTT. Amino acid sequence: CASSLSLAGATDTQYF. The rearrangement joins TRBV4-1 to TRBJ2-3; 10 nucleotides agree with TRBD2. The CDR3 contains 16 residues. Germline trimming cut 4 bases from V and 2 bases from J; bases unmatched to any gene: 6. Germline values: CDR1 MGHRA, CDR2 YSYEKL.

The chain uses TRBV11-2 and TRBJ2-7, with a possible D match to TRBD2 (6 bases). The CDR3 is 12 amino acids. Germline-derived CDR1 and CDR2 are SGHAT and FQNNGV. Trimming removed 6 bases from V and 5 bases from J, with 11 bases in between. The CDR3 is CASRLRRDEQYV. The CDR3 DNA reads as TGTGCCAGCAGGTTGAGGAGGGACGAGCAGTACGTC.

This sequence joins TRBV14 and TRBJ2-1, with TRBD2 as a possible D gene (6 bases). Germline assignment: CDR1 SGHDN and CDR2 FVKESK. Trimming pared 4 bases from V and 7 bases from J, leaving 17 bases between. The length of the CDR3 is 15 residues. The CDR3 region has the DNA TGTGCCAGCAGCCCCCGACCGCGGGGTCGGAATGAGCAGTTCTTC. Amino acids: CASSPRPRGRNEQFF.

This CDR3 is CASSLPGQGVQSNQPQHF. Here the CDR3 DNA reads TGTGCCAGCAGTTTGCCGGGACAGGGTGTCCAGAGCAATCAGCCCCAGCATTTT. The chain couples TRBV28 to TRBJ1-5, with TRBD1 matching 9 bases. Germline loops: CDR1 MDHEN, CDR2 SYDVKM. With V trimmed by 3 bases and J by 1 base, 10 bases remained unmatched. This CDR3 is 18 amino acids long.

This clone showed up just once. The rearrangement joins TRBV7-9 to TRBJ2-1; TRBD2 agrees at 10 bases. CDR1 is SEHNR and CDR2 is FQNEAQ in the germline V gene (reference sequence). The CDR3 is made up of 14 amino acids. J lost 15 bases, V lost 2 bases, and 10 bases had no gene match. The CDR3 sequence is CASSLKGLAGGLFF. For the CDR3, the DNA is TGTGCCAGCAGCTTAAAAGGGTTAGCGGGAGGTCTGTTCTTC.

This clone was seen a few times. The gene calls are TRBV6-4 and TRBJ2-1; the match to TRBD2 covers 11 bases. The V gene's germline CDR1 is MRHNA and CDR2 SNTAGT. The CDR3 loop spans 15 amino acids. J was trimmed by 7 bases and V by 3 bases; bases with no gene match: 5. DNA for the CDR3: TGTGCCAGCAGTGATCTAGCGGGAGGCGGGAATGAGCAGTTCTTC. Its protein product is CASSDLAGGGNEQFF.

DNA for the CDR3: TGCGCCAGCAGCGGTAACACAGGGGCACCCCTCCACTTT. Protein: CASSGNTGAPLHF. The chain carries TRBV5-1 and TRBJ1-6; TRBD1 matches 7 bases. CDR3 length equals 13 residues. Germline V gene lookup returns CDR1 SGHRS and CDR2 YFSETQ. Trimming cost V 4 bases and J 11 bases; bases outside gene matches: 6. Full variable domain (outside the CDR3, taken from reference TRBV5-1 and TRBJ1-6): KAGVTQTPRYLIKTRGQQVTLSCSPISGHRSVSWYQQTPGQGLQFLFEYFSETQRNKGNFPGRFSGRQFSNSRSEMNVSTLELGDSALYLCASSGNTGAPLHFGNGTRLTVT.

The genes are TRBV10-3 and TRBJ2-3; 9 bases align to TRBD1. J was trimmed by 3 bases and V by 5 bases; bases with no gene match: 6. This CDR3 has 15 amino acids. The germline V gene has CDR1 ENHRY and CDR2 SYGVKD. CDR3 sequence reads: CAISRQGEGTDTQYF. CDR3 nucleotides: TGTGCCATCAGTCGACAGGGGGAAGGGACAGATACGCAGTATTTT.

The sample holds one count of this clone. The chain has TRBV12-3 or TRBV12-4 and TRBJ1-2; D is possibly TRBD1 (6 bases). Trimming took off 6 bases at V and 8 bases at J, with 13 bases between the two ends. The CDR3 length is 12 residues. The CDR3 protein is CASSLGQLGYTF. In DNA, the CDR3 is TGTGCCAGCAGCTTGGGACAATTAGGCTACACCTTC.

This chain connects TRBV3-1 (or the pseudogene TRBV3-2) to TRBJ2-5; maybe TRBD1 (6 bases). CDR3 length equals 15 residues. Between the trimmed V and J ends, which lost 2 bases and 1 base, there was a span of 11 bases. Germline values: CDR1 LGHDT, CDR2 YNNKEL (reference sequence). The CDR3 nucleotides read TGTGCCAGCAGCCAATCGACAGGCTTCCAAGAGACCCAGTACTTC. This encodes CASSQSTGFQETQYF.

The V and J genes are TRBV19 and TRBJ1-5, with D hard to call. V lost 3 bases to trimming and J lost 1 base, with 10 bases between them. CDR1 is LNHDA, CDR2 SQIVND, per germline (reference sequence). The CDR3 is made up of 15 amino acids. The CDR3: CASSINSWSNQPQHF. Written as DNA, the CDR3 is TGTGCCAGTAGTATCAATAGCTGGAGCAATCAGCCCCAGCATTTT.

J is TRBJ1-6 and V is TRBV5-1, with D tentatively TRBD1 (6 bases). The germline V gene encodes CDR1 SGHRS and CDR2 YFSETQ. Trimming shortened V by 4 bases and J by 7 bases, and 9 bases separated the two germline ends. The CDR3 has 13 residues. CDR3 nucleotides: TGCGCCAGCAGCGACAGGAGAAATTCACCCCTCCACTTT. Its translation: CASSDRRNSPLHF.